Listed below are T cell receptor beta chains from one sample, sequenced in a study of T cell repertoires in cytomegalovirus infection. Which antigens these TCRs recognize remains unknown. TCRdb itself ran the reads through MiXCR, one entry per CDR3 protein. The repertoire consists of around 540,000 distinct CDR3 sequences, with roughly a third occurring once and the leading ten covering about a sixth. The sequencing used cultured PBMCs, collected from culture after CMV antigen stimulation. Source of these receptors: a human donor in good health (CMV status not recorded). Some clones in this sample may be carry-over from other donors' samples. The CDR3 runs from the conserved cysteine through the conserved F or W. A D gene is named only where the DNA matches it firmly. Clone size is given for some rows only: seen once, a few or many times, or a class if the clone is expanded.

J gene | clone size | V gene | D gene | CDR3 DNA | CDR3 protein
TRBJ1-3 | few | TRBV7-2 | . | TGTGCCAGTACTGGACAGCCTGGAAACACCATATATTTT | CASTGQPGNTIYF
TRBJ2-7 | many | TRBV7-2 | TRBD2 | TGTGCCAGCAGCCCGCCGGGACTAGCTTTCAGCGAGCAGTACTTC | CASSPPGLAFSEQYF
TRBJ2-5 | . | TRBV7-9 | TRBD1 | TGTGCCAGCAGCTTCAGACAGGGGTTGGAGGAGACCCAGTACTTC | CASSFRQGLEETQYF
TRBJ1-1 | . | TRBV7-3 | . | TGTGCCAGCAGTCCCGGGACGCAGATGAACACTGAAGCTTTCTTT | CASSPGTQMNTEAFF
TRBJ2-2 | few | TRBV6-2/TRBV6-3 | . | TGTGCCAGCAGGCCAGGGTGGACCGGGGAGCTGTTTTTT | CASRPGWTGELFF
TRBJ2-1 | . | TRBV2 | TRBD2 | TGTGCCAGCACCGGGACTAGCGGGAGGATCCATGAGCAGTTCTTC | CASTGTSGRIHEQFF
TRBJ2-2 | . | TRBV7-3 | TRBD2 | TGTGCCAGCAGCACGGGGACTAGCGGGACGCGGGGTACCGGGGAGCTGTTTTTT | CASSTGTSGTRGTGELFF
TRBJ1-2 | few | TRBV6-5 | TRBD1 | TGTGCCAGCAGTTACTCCAGGGGGGGTGGCGGCTACACCTTC | CASSYSRGGGGYTF
TRBJ2-1 | few | TRBV7-2 | TRBD2 | TGTGCCAGCAGCTTAGGAGCGGGGGCCAGCAATGAGCAGTTCTTC | CASSLGAGASNEQFF
TRBJ1-2 | many | TRBV7-2 | . | TGTGCCAGCAGCTTAGATCCCCGTAACTATGGCTACACCTTC | CASSLDPRNYGYTF
TRBJ2-1 | . | TRBV4-3 | TRBD2 | TGCGCCAGCAGCCCCTTTGCGGGAGGGCTAAATGAGCAGTTCTTC | CASSPFAGGLNEQFF
TRBJ2-7 | many | TRBV6-6 | . | TGTGCCAGCAGTTACTCAGCGCTGGGGGAGTACTTC | CASSYSALGEYF
TRBJ2-6 | . | TRBV10-3 | . | TGTGCCATCAGTAACTGGGAGGCGGGGGCCAACGTCCTGACTTTC | CAISNWEAGANVLTF
TRBJ2-1 | few | TRBV7-2 | . | TGTGCCAGCAGCTTCCCTGGGAAGCTCGAGCAGTTCTTC | CASSFPGKLEQFF
TRBJ2-5 | . | TRBV10-1 | . | TGCGCCAGCAGTGAGGGGGGGCCCCAAGAGACCCAGTACTTC | CASSEGGPQETQYF
TRBJ2-1 | . | TRBV24-1 | TRBD2 | TGTGCCACCAGTGACCCTGGGACTAGCGGGGTAAGCTCCTACAATGAGCAGTTCTTC | CATSDPGTSGVSSYNEQFF
TRBJ1-2 | many | TRBV7-9 | . | TGTGCCAGCAGCCTTCAATCAGGGTCTTATGGCTACACCTTC | CASSLQSGSYGYTF
TRBJ2-3 | . | TRBV20-1 | TRBD2 | TGCAGTGCTCCCATCCTCTTCCTAGCGGGAGTCACAGATACGCAGTATTTT | CSAPILFLAGVTDTQYF
TRBJ2-1 | many | TRBV28 | TRBD2 | TGTGCCAGCAGTTTATTTCGTCTAGCGGATTACAATGAGCAGTTCTTC | CASSLFRLADYNEQFF
TRBJ2-5 | many | TRBV11-3 | . | TGTGCCAGCAGCTTGAGAGGCCAAGAGACCCAGTACTTC | CASSLRGQETQYF
TRBJ2-3 | . | TRBV5-1 | TRBD2 | TGCGCCAGCAGCGCAACCGGGACTACCTCCACAGATACGCAGTATTTT | CASSATGTTSTDTQYF
TRBJ2-3 | . | TRBV20-1 | . | TGCAGCTTACCTTGGGTGGGCACAGATACGCAGTATTTT | CSLPWVGTDTQYF
TRBJ2-7 | few | TRBV5-4 | TRBD2 | TGTGCCAGCAGCTTGGTGGGACTAGAATCCTACGAGCAGTACTTC | CASSLVGLESYEQYF
TRBJ2-1 | few | TRBV6-2/TRBV6-3 | TRBD2 | TGTGCCAGCAGTTACCGCGGACTAGCGGATTACAATGAGCAGTTCTTC | CASSYRGLADYNEQFF
TRBJ2-5 | . | TRBV19 | . | TGTGCCAGTAGTATAGGCAGGGTAGGGGAGACCCAGTACTTC | CASSIGRVGETQYF
TRBJ1-4 | few | TRBV27 | TRBD1 | TGTGCCAGCAGTTTAGCAGTCGACAGGGTTGAAAAACTGTTTTTT | CASSLAVDRVEKLFF
TRBJ1-5 | few | TRBV28 | TRBD1 | TGTGCCAGCAGTATCCACAGGGGCGACGGCAATCAGCCCCAGCATTTT | CASSIHRGDGNQPQHF
TRBJ2-6 | few | TRBV28 | TRBD2 | TGTGCCAGCAGGGTTTCTGGACTAGCGGGAGTTGGGGCCAACGTCCTGACTTTC | CASRVSGLAGVGANVLTF
TRBJ2-1 | . | TRBV11-3 | . | TGTGCCAGCAGCCGCGAAACTGAGCAGTTCTTC | CASSRETEQFF
TRBJ2-3 | many | TRBV7-8 | TRBD2 | TGTGCCAGCAGTTCAAGGGGTGGGGAGAGTAGCGGGAGGGCCCCTACGCAGTATTTT | CASSSRGGESSGRAPTQYF
TRBJ1-2 | . | TRBV28 | TRBD1 | TGTGCCAGCAGTCCATTACAGGGGTATCTTAACTATGGCTACACCTTC | CASSPLQGYLNYGYTF
TRBJ2-7 | . | TRBV29-1 | . | TGCAGCGTTGTGCTAGAGTCTAGGCGGTCCTACGAGCAGTACTTC | CSVVLESRRSYEQYF
TRBJ2-1 | few | TRBV6-2/TRBV6-3 | . | TGTGCCAGCAGTTACTCCGGGACACTTTACAATGAGCAGTTCTTC | CASSYSGTLYNEQFF
TRBJ2-5 | few | TRBV7-9 | TRBD2 | TGTGCCAGCAGGGCCGGGACTAGACAAGAGACCCAGTACTTC | CASRAGTRQETQYF
TRBJ2-3 | . | TRBV23-1 | . | TGCGCCAGCAGTCAATCTCTGTTCCGCGATGAAATGGGAGATACGCAGTATTTT | CASSQSLFRDEMGDTQYF
TRBJ2-1 | . | TRBV7-9 | TRBD2 | TGTGCCAGCAGCTTAGAGTTAGCGGGAGGACGCAACAATGAGCAGTTCTTC | CASSLELAGGRNNEQFF
TRBJ2-4 | . | TRBV20-1 | TRBD1 | TGCAGTGGGGGACAGGGGGACATTCAGTACTTC | CSGGQGDIQYF
TRBJ2-2 | once | TRBV7-2 | . | TGTGCCAGCAGCTTAGCGTCAGGTCCGCACACTGGGGAGCTGTTTTTT | CASSLASGPHTGELFF
TRBJ1-4 | . | TRBV6-2/TRBV6-3 | . | TGTGCCAGCAGTTTCCGGGACCATGAAAAACTGTTTTTT | CASSFRDHEKLFF
TRBJ1-1 | many | TRBV7-8 | . | TGTGCCAGCAGCTCCGCCCACGGGGGGACTGAAGCTTTCTTT | CASSSAHGGTEAFF
TRBJ2-3 | . | TRBV18 | . | TGTGCCAGCTCACCCCCTGGAAGGTCTGGGTCAGATACGCAGTATTTT | CASSPPGRSGSDTQYF
TRBJ1-2 | . | TRBV11-1 | TRBD1 | TGTGCCAGCAGCTTTGGAGGGGGCTGGTATGGCTACACCTTC | CASSFGGGWYGYTF
TRBJ2-1 | . | TRBV6-2/TRBV6-3 | TRBD2 | TGTGCCAGCAGTCGGACTAGCGGGAGGAGGGGTGAGCAGTTCTTC | CASSRTSGRRGEQFF
TRBJ2-7 | few | TRBV28 | . | TGTGCCAGCAGTTTAGCGACCAGAGCACAGGGTTCCGACGAGCAGTACTTC | CASSLATRAQGSDEQYF
TRBJ2-3 | . | TRBV19 | . | TGTGCCACGGAGGACGGAGGGAGCACAGATACGCAGTATTTT | CATEDGGSTDTQYF
TRBJ1-4 | . | TRBV19 | . | TGTGCCAGTAGTATTCAGGAGGAAAAACTGTTTTTT | CASSIQEEKLFF
TRBJ1-5 | few | TRBV7-8 | . | TGTGCCAGCAGCCCGCTCGGGCGGGTCAATCAGCCCCAGCATTTT | CASSPLGRVNQPQHF
TRBJ2-1 | . | TRBV19 | . | TGTGCCAGTAGTATCCATAGGAGCTCCTACAATGAGCAGTTCTTC | CASSIHRSSYNEQFF
TRBJ1-5 | many | TRBV28 | . | TGTGCCAGCAGTTCACACAGGGAGGGCGTTTATCAGCCCCAGCATTTT | CASSSHREGVYQPQHF
TRBJ1-5 | medium-sized | TRBV7-8 | . | TGTGCCAGCAGCCTCCGGGAGCGGGCTCGCGATCAGCCCCAGCATTTT | CASSLRERARDQPQHF
TRBJ2-5 | . | TRBV11-2 | . | TGTGCCAGCAGCTCCGCCCTACACCAAGAGACCCAGTACTTC | CASSSALHQETQYF
TRBJ2-1 | many | TRBV11-3 | . | TGTGCCAGCAGCCCCCGAGGGATTGCCTACAATGAGCAGTTCTTC | CASSPRGIAYNEQFF
TRBJ2-7 | . | TRBV6-5 | . | TGTGCCAGCAGTGGGCCTAGCTGGACCTACGAGCAGTACTTC | CASSGPSWTYEQYF
TRBJ1-1 | . | TRBV7-9 | . | TGTGCCAGCAGAAATGGGTACACTGAAGCTTTCTTT | CASRNGYTEAFF
TRBJ2-1 | few | TRBV7-2 | . | TGTGCCAGCAGCTTAAGGGGGCCACTAGCGGCCCAAAGCTCCTACAATGAGCAGTTCTTC | CASSLRGPLAAQSSYNEQFF
TRBJ1-6 | . | TRBV12-3/TRBV12-4 | . | TGTGCCAGCAGTTTTGGGGGCCGGGGTTCACCCCTCCACTTT | CASSFGGRGSPLHF
TRBJ1-5 | few | TRBV5-6 | . | TGTGCCAGCAGCTTCATGGTGGGCAATCAGCCCCAGCATTTT | CASSFMVGNQPQHF
TRBJ2-3 | . | TRBV7-9 | TRBD2 | TGTGCCAGCAGCTATACTAGCGGGCCGACAGATACGCAGTATTTT | CASSYTSGPTDTQYF